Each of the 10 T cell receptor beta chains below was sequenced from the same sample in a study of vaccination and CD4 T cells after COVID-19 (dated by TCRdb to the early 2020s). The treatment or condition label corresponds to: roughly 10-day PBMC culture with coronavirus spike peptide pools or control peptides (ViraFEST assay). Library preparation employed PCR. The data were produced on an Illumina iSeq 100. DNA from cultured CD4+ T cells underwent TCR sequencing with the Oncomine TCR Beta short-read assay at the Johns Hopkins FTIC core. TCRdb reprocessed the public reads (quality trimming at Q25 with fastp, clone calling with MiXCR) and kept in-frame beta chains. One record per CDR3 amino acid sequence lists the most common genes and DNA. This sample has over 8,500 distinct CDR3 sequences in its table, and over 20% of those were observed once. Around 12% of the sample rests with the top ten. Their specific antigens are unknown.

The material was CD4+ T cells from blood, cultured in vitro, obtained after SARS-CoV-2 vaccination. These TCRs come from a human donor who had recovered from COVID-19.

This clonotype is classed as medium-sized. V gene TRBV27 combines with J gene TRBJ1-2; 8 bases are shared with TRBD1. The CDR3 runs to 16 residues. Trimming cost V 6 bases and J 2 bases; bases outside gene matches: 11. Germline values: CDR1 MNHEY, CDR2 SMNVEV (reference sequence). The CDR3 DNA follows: TGTGCCAGCAGGGGACAGGAGAACCATTTCAACTATGGCTACACCTTC. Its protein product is CASRGQENHFNYGYTF.

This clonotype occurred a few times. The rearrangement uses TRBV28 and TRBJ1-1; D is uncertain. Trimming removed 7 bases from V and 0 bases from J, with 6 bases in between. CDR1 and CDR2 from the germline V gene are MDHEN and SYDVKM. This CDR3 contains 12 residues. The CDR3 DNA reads TGTGCCAGCAAGGAGTTGAACACTGAAGCTTTCTTT. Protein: CASKELNTEAFF. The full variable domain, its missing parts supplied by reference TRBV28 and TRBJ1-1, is DVKVTQSSRYLVKRTGEKVFLECVQDMDHENMFWYRQDPGLGLRLIYFSYDVKMKEKGDIPEGYSVSREKKERFSLILESASTNQTSMYLCASKELNTEAFFGQGTRLTVV.

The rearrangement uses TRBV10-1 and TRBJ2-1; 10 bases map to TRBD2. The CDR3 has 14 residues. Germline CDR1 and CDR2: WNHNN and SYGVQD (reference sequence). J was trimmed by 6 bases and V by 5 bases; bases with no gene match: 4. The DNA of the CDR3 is TGCGCCAGCAGTTCTAGCGGGAGTTTCAATGAGCAGTTCTTC. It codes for CASSSSGSFNEQFF.

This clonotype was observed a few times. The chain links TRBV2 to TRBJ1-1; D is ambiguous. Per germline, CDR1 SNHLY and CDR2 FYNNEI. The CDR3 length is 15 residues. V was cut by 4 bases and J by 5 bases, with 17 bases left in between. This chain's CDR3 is CASSAEGREETEAFF. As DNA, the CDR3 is TGTGCCAGCAGTGCCGAGGGTAGGGAAGAAACTGAAGCTTTCTTT.

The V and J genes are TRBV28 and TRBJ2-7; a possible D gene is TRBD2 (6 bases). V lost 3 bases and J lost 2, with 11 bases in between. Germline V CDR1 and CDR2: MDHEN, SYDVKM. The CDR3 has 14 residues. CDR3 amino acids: CASSFASATYEQYF. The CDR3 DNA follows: TGTGCCAGCAGTTTTGCTAGCGCGACCTACGAGCAGTACTTC. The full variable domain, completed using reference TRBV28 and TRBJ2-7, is DVKVTQSSRYLVKRTGEKVFLECVQDMDHENMFWYRQDPGLGLRLIYFSYDVKMKEKGDIPEGYSVSREKKERFSLILESASTNQTSMYLCASSFASATYEQYFGPGTRLTVT.

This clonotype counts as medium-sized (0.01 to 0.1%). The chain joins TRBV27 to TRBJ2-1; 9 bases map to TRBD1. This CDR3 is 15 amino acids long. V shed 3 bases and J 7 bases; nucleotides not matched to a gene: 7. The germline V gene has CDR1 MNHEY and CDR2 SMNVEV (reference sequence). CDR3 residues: CASSLKGQGGNEQFF. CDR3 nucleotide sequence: TGTGCCAGCAGTTTGAAGGGACAGGGTGGGAATGAGCAGTTCTTC.

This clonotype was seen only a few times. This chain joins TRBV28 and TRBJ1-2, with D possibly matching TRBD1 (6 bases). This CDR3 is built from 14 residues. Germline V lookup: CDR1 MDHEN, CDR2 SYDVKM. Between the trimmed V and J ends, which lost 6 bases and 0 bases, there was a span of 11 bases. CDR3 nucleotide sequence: TGTGCCAGCAGGATGGGGGCGGCTAACTATGGCTACACCTTC. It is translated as CASRMGAANYGYTF.

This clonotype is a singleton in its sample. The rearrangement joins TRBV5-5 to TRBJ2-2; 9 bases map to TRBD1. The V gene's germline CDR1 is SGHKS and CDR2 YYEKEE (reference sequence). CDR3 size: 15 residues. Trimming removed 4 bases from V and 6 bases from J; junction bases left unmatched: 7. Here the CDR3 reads CASSDTGGIAGELFF. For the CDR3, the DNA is TGTGCCAGCAGCGATACAGGGGGCATTGCCGGGGAGCTGTTTTTT.

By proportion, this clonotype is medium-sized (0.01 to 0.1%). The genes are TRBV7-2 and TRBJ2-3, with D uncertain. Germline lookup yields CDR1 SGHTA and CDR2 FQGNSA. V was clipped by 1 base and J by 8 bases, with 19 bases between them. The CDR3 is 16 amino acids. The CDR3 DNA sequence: TGTGCCAGCAGCTTAGGTTTCGGATCAACCAGTAGTACGCAGTATTTT. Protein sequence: CASSLGFGSTSSTQYF. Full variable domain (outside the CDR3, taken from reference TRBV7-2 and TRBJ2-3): GAGVSQSPSNKVTEKGKDVELRCDPISGHTALYWYRQSLGQGLEFLIYFQGNSAPDKSGLPSDRFSAERTGGSVSTLTIQRTQQEDSAVYLCASSLGFGSTSSTQYFGPGTRLTVL.

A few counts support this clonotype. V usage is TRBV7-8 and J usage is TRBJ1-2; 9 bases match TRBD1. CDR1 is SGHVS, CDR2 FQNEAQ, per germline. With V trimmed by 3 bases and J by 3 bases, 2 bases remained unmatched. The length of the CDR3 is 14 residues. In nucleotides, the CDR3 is TGTGCCAGCAGCTTTGGGGACAGGGACTATGGCTACACCTTC. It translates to CASSFGDRDYGYTF. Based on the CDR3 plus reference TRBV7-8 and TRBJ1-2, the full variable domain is GAGVSQSPRYKVAKRGQDVALRCDPISGHVSLFWYQQALGQGPEFLTYFQNEAQLDKSGLPSDRFFAERPEGSVSTLKIQRTQQEDSAVYLCASSFGDRDYGYTFGSGTRLTVV.